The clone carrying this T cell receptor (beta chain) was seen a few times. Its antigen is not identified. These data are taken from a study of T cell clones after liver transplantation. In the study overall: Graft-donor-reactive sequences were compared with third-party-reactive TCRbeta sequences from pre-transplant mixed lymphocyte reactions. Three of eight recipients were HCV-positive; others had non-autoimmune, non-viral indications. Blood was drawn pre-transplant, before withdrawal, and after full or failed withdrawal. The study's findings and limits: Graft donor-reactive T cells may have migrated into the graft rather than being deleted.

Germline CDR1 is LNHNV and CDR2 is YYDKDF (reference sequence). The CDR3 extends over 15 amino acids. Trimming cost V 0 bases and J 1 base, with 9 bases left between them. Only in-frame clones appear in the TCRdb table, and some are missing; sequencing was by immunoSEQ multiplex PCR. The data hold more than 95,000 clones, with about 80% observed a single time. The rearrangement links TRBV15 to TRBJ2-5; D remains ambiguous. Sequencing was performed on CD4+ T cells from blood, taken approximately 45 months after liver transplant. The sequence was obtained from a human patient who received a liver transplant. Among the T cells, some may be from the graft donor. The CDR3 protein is CATSRDSSSQETQYF. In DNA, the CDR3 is TGTGCCACCAGCAGAGACTCCTCATCCCAAGAGACCCAGTACTTC.